Following are 6 T cell receptor beta chains from one sample sequenced in a study of blood T cell repertoires in COVID-19. Repertoires were generated with immunoSEQ multiplex PCR, while TCRdb's copy carries only in-frame clones and drops some. In the table there are a few hundred thousand clones, roughly 88% of which are singletons. The material sequenced was PBMCs or T cells enriched from blood (not recorded which). The receptors come from a woman between 18 and 29 years old who had been exposed to COVID-19.

This clone was seen once. V and J are TRBV19 and TRBJ2-7, with a possible D match to TRBD2 (6 bases). The V end was cut by 5 bases, the J end by 5 bases, with 10 bases between. Per the germline V gene, CDR1 is LNHDA and CDR2 is SQIVND (reference sequence). This CDR3 has 12 residues. The CDR3 protein is CASSSGLNEQYF. CDR3 coding DNA: TGTGCCAGTAGTTCCGGACTAAACGAGCAGTACTTC.

V and J are TRBV27 and TRBJ2-1, with 9 bases identical to TRBD2. CDR3 length: 14 amino acids. Germline V gives CDR1 MNHEY, CDR2 SMNVEV (reference sequence). Unmatched junction bases numbered 7, after V lost 3 bases and J lost 10 bases. CDR3 region: CASSLFSSGEEQFF. The CDR3 DNA sequence: TGTGCCAGCAGTTTGTTCTCTAGCGGGGAAGAGCAGTTCTTC.

The rearrangement links TRBV7-9 to TRBJ2-7, with D uncertain. V was cut by 1 base and J by 7 bases, with 11 bases left in between. Germline CDR1 SEHNR, CDR2 FQNEAQ (reference sequence). This CDR3 is 13 amino acids long. The CDR3: CASSLESFQEQYF. In DNA, the CDR3 is TGTGCCAGCAGCTTAGAAAGCTTCCAAGAGCAGTACTTC. The full variable domain, with the rest looked up from reference TRBV7-9 and TRBJ2-7, is DTGVSQNPRHKITKRGQNVTFRCDPISEHNRLYWYRQTLGQGPEFLTYFQNEAQLEKSRLLSDRFSAERPKGSFSTLEIQRTEQGDSAMYLCASSLESFQEQYFGPGTRLTVT.

This chain uses TRBV7-2 with TRBJ2-7, with 8 nucleotides matching TRBD1. Per the germline V gene, CDR1 is SGHTA and CDR2 is FQGNSA. Trimming removed 3 bases from V and 3 bases from J; junction bases left unmatched: 7. The CDR3 covers 15 residues. The CDR3 DNA sequence: TGTGCCAGCAGCTTGGACAGGGCATCTTTCTACGAGCAGTACTTC. Its translation: CASSLDRASFYEQYF. Combining the CDR3 with reference TRBV7-2 and TRBJ2-7 gives the whole variable domain GAGVSQSPSNKVTEKGKDVELRCDPISGHTALYWYRQSLGQGLEFLIYFQGNSAPDKSGLPSDRFSAERTGGSVSTLTIQRTQQEDSAVYLCASSLDRASFYEQYFGPGTRLTVT.

V and J are TRBV6-5 and TRBJ1-2; D gene unclear. The germline V and J ends were trimmed by 0 bases and 4 bases, with 15 bases remaining between them. The CDR3 has 16 amino acids. Germline CDR1 MNHEY, CDR2 SVGAGI. The CDR3 sequence is CASSYSTGGGGYGYTF. The CDR3 bases are TGTGCCAGCAGTTACTCGACGGGAGGTGGTGGCTATGGCTACACCTTC.

The V and J genes are TRBV5-4 and TRBJ2-7; maybe TRBD1 (5 bases). V lost 0 bases and J 2 bases, leaving 9 bases between the germline ends. Looked up from germline, CDR1 is SGHNT and CDR2 is YYREEE (reference sequence). The CDR3 sequence is 14 residues long. Here the CDR3 reads CASSLAQATYEQYF. The CDR3 DNA is TGTGCCAGCAGCTTGGCACAGGCCACCTACGAGCAGTACTTC.